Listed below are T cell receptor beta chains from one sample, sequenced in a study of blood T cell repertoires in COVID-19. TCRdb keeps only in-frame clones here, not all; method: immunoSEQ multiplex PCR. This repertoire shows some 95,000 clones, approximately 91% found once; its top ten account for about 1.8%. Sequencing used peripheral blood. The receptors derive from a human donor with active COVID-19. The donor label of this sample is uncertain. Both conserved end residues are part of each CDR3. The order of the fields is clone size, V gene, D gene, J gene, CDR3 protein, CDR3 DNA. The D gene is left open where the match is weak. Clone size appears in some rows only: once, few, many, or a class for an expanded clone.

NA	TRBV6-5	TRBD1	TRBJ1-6	CASKQGNNSPLHF	TGTGCCAGTAAACAGGGGAATAATTCACCCCTCCACTTT
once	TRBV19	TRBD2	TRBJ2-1	CASTRGGSYNEQFF	TGTGCCAGTACGCGGGGGGGCTCCTACAATGAGCAGTTCTTC
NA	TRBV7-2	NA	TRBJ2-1	CASSPEGALLYNEQFF	TGTGCCAGCAGCCCCGAGGGAGCGTTGCTATACAATGAGCAGTTCTTC
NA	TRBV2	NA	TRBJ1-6	CASRLFSSPLHF	TGTGCCAGCAGATTATTTAGTTCACCCCTCCACTTT
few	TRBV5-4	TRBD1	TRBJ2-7	CASSRRQGGVDEQYF	TGTGCCAGCAGCCGTAGACAGGGTGGTGTGGACGAGCAGTACTTC
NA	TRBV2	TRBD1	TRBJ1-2	CASHRDSATYGYTF	TGTGCCAGCCACCGGGACAGCGCTACTTATGGCTACACCTTC
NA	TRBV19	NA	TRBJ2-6	CASSIYRSPPSGANVLTF	TGTGCCAGTAGTATATATCGGTCCCCTCCTTCTGGGGCCAACGTCCTGACTTTC
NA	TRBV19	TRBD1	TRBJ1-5	CASWTGYGNQPQHF	TGTGCCAGTTGGACAGGGTATGGCAATCAGCCCCAGCATTTT
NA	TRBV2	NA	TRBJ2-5	CASSPTSQETQYF	TGTGCCAGCAGTCCGACTAGCCAAGAGACCCAGTACTTC
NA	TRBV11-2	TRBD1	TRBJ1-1	CASSLTGGNTEAFF	TGTGCCAGCAGCTTAACAGGGGGGAACACTGAAGCTTTCTTT
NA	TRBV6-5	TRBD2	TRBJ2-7	CASSFSGGSYEQYF	TGTGCCAGCAGCTTTAGCGGGGGCTCCTACGAGCAGTACTTC
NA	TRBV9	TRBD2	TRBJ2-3	CASSVDPGGLLEDTQYF	TGTGCCAGCAGCGTAGATCCGGGGGGGCTTCTTGAAGATACGCAGTATTTT
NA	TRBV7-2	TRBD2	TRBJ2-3	CASSGRTSGGLSTDTQYF	TGTGCCAGCAGCGGGAGAACTAGCGGGGGATTAAGCACAGATACGCAGTATTTT
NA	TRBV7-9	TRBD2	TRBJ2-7	CASSFSSGGPSYEQYF	TGTGCCAGCAGCTTCTCTAGCGGGGGACCCTCCTACGAGCAGTACTTC
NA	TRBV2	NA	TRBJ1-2	CASSERRTLSYGYTF	TGTGCCAGCAGTGAAAGACGGACTCTGAGCTATGGCTACACCTTC
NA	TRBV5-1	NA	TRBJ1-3	CASSSSGHFSGNTIYF	TGCGCCAGCAGCTCCTCGGGACACTTCTCTGGAAACACCATATATTTT
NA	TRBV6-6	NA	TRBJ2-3	CASRRDAYFTDTQYF	TGTGCCAGCAGGCGGGACGCCTACTTCACAGATACGCAGTATTTT
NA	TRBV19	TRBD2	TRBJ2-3	CASSSRLAHTDTQYF	TGTGCCAGTAGTTCCCGACTAGCGCACACAGATACGCAGTATTTT
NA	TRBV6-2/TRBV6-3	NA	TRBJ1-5	CASSYSSIPQHF	TGTGCCAGCAGTTATTCGAGCATCCCCCAGCATTTT
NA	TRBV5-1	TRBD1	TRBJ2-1	CASSERADRAYNEQFF	TGCGCCAGCAGCGAGAGAGCGGACAGGGCTTACAATGAGCAGTTCTTC
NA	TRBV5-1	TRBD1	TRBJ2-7	CASSYPGQGTYEQYF	TGCGCCAGCAGCTACCCGGGACAGGGGACCTACGAGCAGTACTTC
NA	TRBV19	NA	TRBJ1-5	CASSRTVNQPQHF	TGTGCCAGTAGTAGGACAGTAAATCAGCCCCAGCATTTT
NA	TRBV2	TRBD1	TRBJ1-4	CASDRDRKEKLFF	TGTGCCAGCGACAGGGACAGAAAGGAAAAACTGTTTTTT
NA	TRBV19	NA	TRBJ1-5	CASSIGREGNQPQHF	TGTGCCAGTAGTATAGGCAGGGAAGGCAATCAGCCCCAGCATTTT
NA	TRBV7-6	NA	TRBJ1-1	CASSRTGGVEAFF	TGTGCCAGCAGTCGTACCGGGGGGGTTGAAGCTTTCTTT
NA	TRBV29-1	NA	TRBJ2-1	CSVERLLYNEQFF	TGCAGCGTTGAGCGTCTACTATACAATGAGCAGTTCTTC
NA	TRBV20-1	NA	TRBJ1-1	CSARQGTEAFF	TGCAGTGCTAGACAGGGCACTGAAGCTTTCTTT
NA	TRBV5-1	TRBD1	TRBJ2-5	CASSPPTGERETQYF	TGCGCCAGCAGTCCTCCGACAGGGGAGAGAGAGACCCAGTACTTC
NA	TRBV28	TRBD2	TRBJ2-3	CASSETSGRATDTQYF	TGTGCCAGCAGCGAGACCAGCGGGAGAGCCACAGATACGCAGTATTTT
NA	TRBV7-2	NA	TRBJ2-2	CASSLGPRGTGELFF	TGTGCCAGCAGCTTAGGGCCTCGGGGCACCGGGGAGCTGTTTTTT
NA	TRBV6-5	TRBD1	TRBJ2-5	CASRTGTGSGETQYF	TGTGCCAGCAGAACCGGGACAGGATCGGGAGAGACCCAGTACTTC
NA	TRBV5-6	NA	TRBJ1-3	CASSSIARGISSGNTIYF	TGTGCCAGCAGCTCTATTGCCAGGGGAATAAGCTCTGGAAACACCATATATTTT
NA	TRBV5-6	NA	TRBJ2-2	CASTITGELFF	TGTGCCAGCACCATCACCGGGGAGCTGTTTTTT
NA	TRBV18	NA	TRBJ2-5	CASSPSAPGTQETQYF	TGTGCCAGCTCACCTAGTGCCCCCGGGACTCAAGAGACCCAGTACTTC
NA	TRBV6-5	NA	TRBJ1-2	CASRAGAANYGYTF	TGTGCCAGCAGGGCGGGGGCGGCTAACTATGGCTACACCTTC
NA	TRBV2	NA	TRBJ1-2	CASSDLGANYGYTF	TGTGCCAGCAGTGATTTGGGAGCTAACTATGGCTACACCTTC
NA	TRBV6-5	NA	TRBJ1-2	CASSYTANYGYTF	TGTGCCAGCAGTTACACAGCTAACTATGGCTACACCTTC
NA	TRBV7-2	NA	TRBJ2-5	CASSPIGETQYF	TGTGCCAGCAGCCCGATCGGAGAGACCCAGTACTTC
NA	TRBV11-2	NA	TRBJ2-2	CASSLETGGGELFF	TGTGCCAGCAGCTTAGAGACCGGCGGCGGGGAGCTGTTTTTT
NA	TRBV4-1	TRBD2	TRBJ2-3	CASSQDGLAGDTQYF	TGCGCCAGCAGCCAAGATGGACTAGCGGGGGATACGCAGTATTTT
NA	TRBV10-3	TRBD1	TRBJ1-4	CAISEPRTGENTNEKLFF	TGTGCCATCAGTGAGCCGAGGACAGGGGAGAACACTAATGAAAAACTGTTTTTT
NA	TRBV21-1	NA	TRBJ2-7	CASSKSVLAGPAYEQYF	TGTGCCAGCAGCAAATCGGTCCTGGCAGGGCCAGCCTACGAGCAGTACTTC
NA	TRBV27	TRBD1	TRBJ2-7	CASSLLQGSYEQYF	TGTGCCAGCAGTTTATTACAGGGGAGTTACGAGCAGTACTTC
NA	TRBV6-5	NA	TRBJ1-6	CASSYEAGDSPLHF	TGTGCCAGCAGTTACGAGGCAGGGGATTCACCCCTCCACTTT
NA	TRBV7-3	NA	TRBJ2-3	CASSPSGTDTQYF	TGTGCCAGCAGCCCATCGGGCACAGATACGCAGTATTTT
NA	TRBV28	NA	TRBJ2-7	CASSRPGAPVREQYF	TGTGCCAGCAGTCGTCCGGGAGCCCCCGTGCGGGAGCAGTACTTC
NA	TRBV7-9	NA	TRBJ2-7	CASSPPRGSYEQYF	TGTGCCAGCAGCCCCCCTCGGGGTTCCTACGAGCAGTACTTC
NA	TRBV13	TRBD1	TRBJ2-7	CASSSGGTGGTEQYF	TGTGCCAGCAGCTCTGGAGGGACAGGGGGCACCGAGCAGTACTTC
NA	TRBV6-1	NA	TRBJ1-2	CASSEGEAGYTF	TGTGCCAGCAGTGAAGGCGAGGCTGGCTACACCTTC
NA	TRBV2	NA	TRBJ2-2	CASSGWTFNTGELFF	TGTGCCAGCAGTGGGTGGACTTTTAACACCGGGGAGCTGTTTTTT
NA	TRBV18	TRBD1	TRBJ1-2	CASSPLRDRENGYTF	TGTGCCAGCTCACCACTCCGGGACAGGGAAAATGGCTACACCTTC
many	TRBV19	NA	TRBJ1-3	CASGQDSSGNTIYF	TGTGCCAGTGGGCAGGACAGCTCTGGAAACACCATATATTTT
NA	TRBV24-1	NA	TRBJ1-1	CATSETGNTEAFF	TGTGCCACCAGCGAAACAGGGAACACTGAAGCTTTCTTT
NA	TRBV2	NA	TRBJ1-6	CARSLGADNSPLHF	TGTGCCAGGTCGTTGGGAGCGGATAATTCACCCCTCCACTTT
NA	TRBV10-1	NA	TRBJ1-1	CASSESGGPEAFF	TGCGCCAGCAGTGAGTCCGGGGGGCCTGAAGCTTTCTTT
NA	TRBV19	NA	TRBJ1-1	CASSIRGLNTEAFF	TGTGCCAGTAGTATCCGCGGCCTGAACACTGAAGCTTTCTTT
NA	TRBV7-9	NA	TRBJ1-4	CASSLVENEKLFF	TGTGCCAGCAGCTTAGTAGAGAATGAAAAACTGTTTTTT
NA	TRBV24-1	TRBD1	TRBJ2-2	CATSDPGQGAGELFF	TGTGCCACCAGTGACCCCGGACAGGGCGCCGGGGAGCTGTTTTTT
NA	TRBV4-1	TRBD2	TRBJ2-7	CASSPDRSGGGYEQYF	TGCGCCAGCAGCCCCGATCGATCGGGGGGAGGCTACGAGCAGTACTTC
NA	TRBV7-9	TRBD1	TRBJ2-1	CASSLQGGDEQFF	TGTGCCAGCAGCTTGCAAGGGGGCGATGAGCAGTTCTTC